This TCR beta chain was sequenced for a study of blood T cell repertoires in COVID-19. About the study: T cells, B-cell-depleted T cells, or PBMCs supplied cDNA or gDNA.

Data came from immunoSEQ multiplex PCR; TCRdb stores just in-frame clones and leaves some out. The sample holds roughly 170,000 clones; about 87% are singletons and the top ten take 2.7%. The CDR3 length is 15 residues. Trimming left V 2 bases short and J 4 bases short, with 12 bases between. Germline V CDR1 and CDR2: SEHNR, FQNEAQ (reference sequence). Sequenced sample: peripheral blood. The J gene is TRBJ1-3, the V gene TRBV7-9; D ambiguous. The receptor was isolated from a man aged 40-50 years with active or convalescent COVID-19. The CDR3 spells CASSLSRVPGNTIYF. DNA for the CDR3: TGTGCCAGCAGCTTAAGTCGAGTTCCGGGAAACACCATATATTTT.